What follows are 18 T cell receptor beta chains derived from one specimen sequenced in a study of immune characterization of retroperitoneal liposarcoma. TCRdb reanalysed the PCR reads using MiXCR and keeps one entry per CDR3 protein. The sample holds 12,000 or so distinct CDR3 sequences, about a quarter seen once. Sequencing input: tumor tissue. All receptors derive from a female donor with retroperitoneal liposarcoma.

The rearrangement joins TRBV6-1 to TRBJ2-5, with 8 bases matching TRBD2. Germline V gene sequence: CDR1 MNHNS, CDR2 SASEGT. V lost 4 bases, J lost 2 bases, and 6 bases stayed unmatched. This CDR3 is built from 15 residues. The CDR3 loop is CASSALAGPQETQYF. The CDR3 nucleotides read TGTGCCAGCAGTGCCCTAGCGGGTCCTCAAGAGACCCAGTACTTC.

There are a few counts of this clonotype. The chain uses TRBV7-8 and TRBJ2-1, with a weak D call TRBD2 (5 bases). This CDR3 contains 13 residues. Germline V lookup: CDR1 SGHVS, CDR2 FQNEAQ. The V end was cut by 2 bases, the J end by 15 bases, with 17 bases between. The CDR3 coding sequence is TGTGCCAGCAGCTTAACCCGGGAAAACATTCTGTTCTTC. Its protein product is CASSLTRENILFF.

This clonotype is medium-sized in the sample. The chain combines TRBV6-6 with TRBJ2-7; D unclear. Germline V CDR1 and CDR2: MNHNY, SVGAGI (reference sequence). The V and J ends lost 2 bases and 3 bases respectively, with 8 bases between them. This CDR3 spans 13 amino acids. CDR3 nucleotides: TGTGCCAGCAGTTACGCCGCCTTCTACGAGCAGTACTTC. This gives the protein CASSYAAFYEQYF.

This sequence joins TRBV10-2 and TRBJ2-1, with 9 bases aligning to TRBD1. The CDR3 consists of 16 residues. CDR1 and CDR2 (germline): WSHSY, SAAADI. J lost 9 bases, V lost 7 bases, and 16 bases had no gene match. The CDR3, as DNA: TGCGCCAGCAACAAAGACGATGGGACAGGGTCCTTTGAGCAGTTCTTC. It codes for CASNKDDGTGSFEQFF.

In this sample, this clonotype turned up a few times. The chain is built from TRBV6-1 and TRBJ2-1; D perhaps matches TRBD2 (5 bases). Trimming removed 6 bases from V and 5 bases from J, with 11 bases in between. The CDR3 spans 13 residues. In germline, CDR1 is MNHNS, CDR2 SASEGT. The CDR3 spells CASRVDYHNEQFF. The CDR3 DNA reads TGTGCCAGCAGGGTTGACTACCACAATGAGCAGTTCTTC.

This clonotype was observed many times. The gene calls are TRBV6-6 and TRBJ2-5, with D perhaps matching TRBD1 or TRBD2 (5 bases each). The V end was cut by 0 bases, the J end by 1 base, with 12 bases between. Germline loops: CDR1 MNHNY, CDR2 SVGAGI (reference sequence). The CDR3 consists of 16 residues. DNA of the CDR3: TGTGCCAGCAGTTACTCGGCCGGGGCTCTCCAAGAGACCCAGTACTTC. Its translation is CASSYSAGALQETQYF.

The V call is TRBV6-1, the J call TRBJ2-1; D possibly corresponds to TRBD2 (7 bases). The CDR3 consists of 14 residues. Per germline, CDR1 MNHNS and CDR2 SASEGT. V lost 1 base and J 10 bases, leaving 14 bases between the germline ends. The CDR3 DNA sequence: TGTGCCAGCAGTGAAGGCGGGGGCCCCTACGAGCAGTTCTTC. This sequence encodes CASSEGGGPYEQFF.

By sample share, this clonotype is medium-sized (0.01 to 0.1%). The rearrangement links TRBV6-1 to TRBJ2-1; TRBD2 matches at 8 bases. The CDR3 is 16 residues long. Germline V lookup: CDR1 MNHNS, CDR2 SASEGT. V was clipped by 5 bases and J by 10 bases; unmatched bases: 16. The DNA for the CDR3 is TGTGCCAGCAGTCGTACCGGGACTAGGGGAGATTACGAGCAGTTCTTC. It encodes CASSRTGTRGDYEQFF.

Turning to this clonotype: One junction end disagrees with the germline gene, perhaps due to a read error. The chain combines TRBV5-3 with TRBJ2-3; 11 nucleotides match TRBD2. TRBV5-3 is placed among ORFs of uncertain function. CDR3 length: 15 amino acids. The CDR3 region has the DNA TGTGCCAGCAGCTTGGTGGCTAGCGGGAGGGATACGCAGTATTTT. This translates into CASSLVASGRDTQYF.

This clonotype was detected many times. The chain has TRBV6-1 and TRBJ2-1; 13 bases fit TRBD2. Losses at the gene ends were 11 bases for V and 15 bases for J; bases not matched to a gene: 7. Germline assignment: CDR1 MNHNS and CDR2 SASEGT. The CDR3 is 11 amino acids. The CDR3 DNA reads as TGTGCCTGGACTAGCGGGAGATTAGGGTTCTTC. It is translated as CAWTSGRLGFF.

This clonotype was counted ten times or more. The CDR3 coding sequence is TGTGCCAGCAGCTTTACACAGGGAAACAATGAGCAGTTCTTC. Translated: CASSFTQGNNEQFF. The chain uses TRBV7-2 and TRBJ2-1; D might be TRBD1 (6 bases). With 3 bases removed from V and 5 bases from J, the gap between germline ends came to 11 bases. The CDR3 runs 14 residues. Per the germline V gene, CDR1 is SGHTA and CDR2 is FQGNSA. The full variable domain, in which reference TRBV7-2 and TRBJ2-1 provide the parts outside the CDR3, is GAGVSQSPSNKVTEKGKDVELRCDPISGHTALYWYRQSLGQGLEFLIYFQGNSAPDKSGLPSDRFSAERTGGSVSTLTIQRTQQEDSAVYLCASSFTQGNNEQFFGPGTRLTVL.

This clonotype was observed at least ten times. V gene TRBV6-1 combines with J gene TRBJ2-1, with TRBD2 as a possible D gene (5 bases). V lost 7 bases, J lost 9 bases, and 19 bases lay in between. CDR1 is MNHNS and CDR2 is SASEGT in the germline V gene. The CDR3 extends over 14 amino acids. CDR3 residues: CASKALLPEGEQFF. The CDR3, as DNA: TGTGCCAGCAAGGCCCTCTTGCCCGAGGGTGAGCAGTTCTTC.

This clonotype was counted between two and nine times. CDR3 loop: CASSFWGEGTEAFF. In nucleotides, the CDR3 is TGTGCCAGCAGTTTCTGGGGGGAGGGCACTGAAGCTTTCTTT. The chain employs TRBV12-3 or TRBV12-4 and TRBJ1-1; D perhaps matches TRBD1 (5 bases). The CDR3 has 14 amino acids. Trimming left V 3 bases short and J 4 bases short, with 12 bases between.

This rearrangement joins TRBV11-2 to TRBJ2-3; 10 bases agree with TRBD2. CDR1 is SGHAT and CDR2 is FQNNGV in the germline V gene. J was trimmed by 3 bases and V by 5 bases; bases with no gene match: 8. The CDR3 spans 16 residues. CDR3: CASSPTAGGGTDTQYF. The CDR3 DNA is TGTGCCAGCAGCCCGACAGCGGGAGGGGGAACAGATACGCAGTATTTT.

The chain links TRBV7-6 to TRBJ2-1; D unclear. Germline-derived CDR1 and CDR2 are SGHVS and FNYEAQ. The CDR3 spans 13 residues. Trimming cost V 1 base and J 10 bases, with 11 bases left between them. CDR3 sequence: CASSLENGYEQFF. In DNA form, the CDR3 reads TGTGCCAGCAGCTTAGAAAATGGTTACGAGCAGTTCTTC.

This clonotype was recorded at least ten times. The V call is TRBV12-3 or TRBV12-4, the J call TRBJ1-2, with TRBD1 as a possible D gene (5 bases). The CDR3 consists of 13 residues. Trimming took 6 bases from V and 3 from J, leaving 11 bases between them. The CDR3 DNA follows: TGTGCCAGCAGCCGCGACAGCTACTATGGCTACACCTTC. Protein: CASSRDSYYGYTF.

In its sample, this clonotype was seen a few times. The chain uses TRBV12-3 or TRBV12-4 and TRBJ1-2, with no clear D. The CDR3 spans 13 residues. V was pared by 5 bases and J by 1 base, with 8 bases between. CDR3 nucleotides: TGTGCCAGCAGTCCCGGGATTAACTATGGCTACACCTTC. Amino acid sequence: CASSPGINYGYTF.

This clonotype has ten or more counts. The V and J genes are TRBV7-6 and TRBJ2-3, with TRBD2 identical over 11 bases. This CDR3 comprises 14 residues. V lost 3 bases to trimming and J lost 5 bases; unmatched junction nucleotides: 1. CDR1 and CDR2 from the germline V gene are SGHVS and FNYEAQ. Here the CDR3 reads CASSLTSGKDTQYF. CDR3 in DNA: TGTGCCAGCAGCTTGACTAGCGGGAAAGATACGCAGTATTTT.